This is a list of T cell receptor beta chains from one sample in a study of blood T cell repertoires in COVID-19. Profiling relied on immunoSEQ multiplex PCR, and the TCRdb table lists in-frame clones only, not all of them. The sample lists tens of thousands of clones, about 85% occurring once. Sequencing used peripheral blood. These TCRs come from a woman in her 70s with acute or convalescent COVID-19. Both conserved end residues are part of each CDR3. Fields, in order: V gene, J gene, clone size, CDR3 length, D gene, CDR3 protein, CDR3 DNA. The D gene is left open where the match is weak. Size is stated for part of the rows, as once, few or many counts, or as a class when the clone is expanded.

TRBV6-6	TRBJ2-1	few	13	TRBD1	CASSFGQGDEQFF	TGTGCCAGCAGTTTTGGACAGGGGGATGAGCAGTTCTTC
TRBV29-1	TRBJ1-2	.	12	.	CSVQGYSYGYTF	TGCAGCGTTCAGGGGTATTCTTATGGCTACACCTTC
TRBV27	TRBJ1-6	few	14	.	CASSLGLANSPLHF	TGTGCCAGCAGTTTGGGGCTCGCTAATTCACCCCTCCACTTT
TRBV5-6	TRBJ1-1	.	16	TRBD1	CASSLDRGEMNTEAFF	TGTGCCAGCAGCTTGGACAGGGGGGAAATGAACACTGAAGCTTTCTTT
TRBV14	TRBJ1-1	.	12	TRBD1	CASSQIQGRAFF	TGTGCCAGCAGCCAAATACAGGGGAGGGCTTTCTTT
TRBV27	TRBJ1-6	.	14	.	CASSSGVVNSPLHF	TGTGCCAGCAGTTCAGGGGTGGTCAATTCACCCCTCCACTTT
TRBV30	TRBJ1-4	.	15	.	CAWSVQGATNEKLFF	TGTGCCTGGAGTGTACAGGGCGCAACTAATGAAAAACTGTTTTTT
TRBV5-5	TRBJ2-6	.	18	TRBD1	CASSLAGTGASGANVLTF	TGTGCCAGCAGCTTGGCCGGGACAGGGGCTTCAGGGGCCAACGTCCTGACTTTC
TRBV28	TRBJ1-5	once	16	.	CASSSSSGRYNQPQHF	TGTGCCAGCAGTTCCTCGTCAGGAAGGTACAATCAGCCCCAGCATTTT
TRBV7-2	TRBJ1-2	.	12	TRBD1	CASSGQGRGYTF	TGTGCCAGCAGTGGACAGGGTCGCGGCTACACCTTC
TRBV3-1/TRBV3-2	TRBJ2-5	.	17	TRBD2	CASNHFSGAGRAETQYF	TGTGCCAGCAACCACTTTAGCGGGGCGGGGAGGGCGGAGACCCAGTACTTC